The 13 T cell receptor beta chains presented below share a single source sample, sequenced in a study of shared clonotypes between healthy human individuals. TCRdb's table, derived via immunoSEQ multiplex PCR, lists solely in-frame clones and lacks some. The sample lists about 480,000 clones; around 74% were seen once. The sample consisted of PBMCs. The source of these receptors is a woman aged 40 to 49 in good health. Some clones in this sample may be carry-over from other donors' samples.

With regard to this clone: At the DNA level, this CDR3 is encoded by other sequences in the same sample as well. The chain recombines TRBV5-1 with TRBJ2-7, with a weak D call TRBD2 (5 bases). The CDR3 totals 13 residues. The germline V gene has CDR1 SGHRS and CDR2 YFSETQ. The V gene lost 0 bases and the J gene lost 2 bases, with 6 bases spanning the gap. The CDR3 DNA reads as TGCGCCAGCAGCTTGGACGGGACCTACGAGCAGTACTTC. This codes for CASSLDGTYEQYF.

This chain uses TRBV28 with TRBJ1-2; D not certain. The V end lost 2 bases, the J end lost 14 bases, and 30 bases lay between the germline ends. The germline CDR1 and CDR2 sequences are MDHEN and SYDVKM. The CDR3 loop spans 17 amino acids. The CDR3 nucleotides are TGTGCCAGCAGTTTAAGTACTCGTTCGGGTCACCTTCTGGGGAGGACCTTC. Its translation is CASSLSTRSGHLLGRTF.

V and J are TRBV28 and TRBJ1-2; no reliable D call. Trimming stripped 6 bases from V and 10 bases from J, with 12 bases between. CDR1 and CDR2 from the germline V gene are MDHEN and SYDVKM. The CDR3 contains 11 residues. CDR3 amino acids: CASSQQRVYTF. The CDR3 DNA sequence: TGTGCCAGCAGCCAGCAGAGGGTCTACACCTTC.

Note on this clone: Only one base separates this from a far larger clonotype, so it likely reflects a read error. Other DNA sequences in the same sample also yield this CDR3. V gene TRBV7-9 combines with J gene TRBJ2-6; D is undetermined. Trimming left V 1 base short and J 0 bases short, with 4 bases between. Germline V gene lookup returns CDR1 SEHNR and CDR2 FQNEAQ (reference sequence). The CDR3 is 15 amino acids. CDR3 sequence reads: CASSLVLSGANVLTF. For the CDR3, the DNA is TGTGCCAGCAGCTTAGTCCTCTCTGGGGCCAACGTCCTGACTTTC.

The CDR3 coding sequence is TGTGCCAGCAGCCTCGACCTGGTCCCCTACGAGCAGTACTTC. It encodes CASSLDLVPYEQYF. The chain employs TRBV11-2 and TRBJ2-7; D not resolved. V lost 5 bases, J lost 2 bases, and 13 bases lay in between. Looked up from germline, CDR1 is SGHAT and CDR2 is FQNNGV. The CDR3 runs to 14 residues.

This chain uses TRBV9 with TRBJ1-2; D perhaps matches TRBD1 (5 bases). CDR1 SGDLS and CDR2 YYNGEE come from the germline V gene. V lost 4 bases and J 3 bases, leaving 19 bases between the germline ends. The CDR3 runs to 16 residues. CDR3 in amino acids: CASSPSNGGDHYGYTF. The DNA for the CDR3 is TGTGCCAGCAGCCCTTCGAATGGGGGGGATCACTATGGCTACACCTTC.

In DNA form, the CDR3 reads TGTGCCAGCAGCTTAGGGTCCGCAGATACGCAGTATTTT. This encodes CASSLGSADTQYF. This chain uses TRBV7-2 with TRBJ2-3; D call uncertain. There are 13 residues in the CDR3. Looked up from germline, CDR1 is SGHTA and CDR2 is FQGNSA. V gave up 1 base and J gave up 4 bases, with 6 bases separating them.

The chain has TRBV9 and TRBJ2-2, with a tentative D call TRBD1 (6 bases). Germline V gene lookup returns CDR1 SGDLS and CDR2 YYNGEE. V lost 0 bases and J 4 bases, leaving 16 bases between the germline ends. This CDR3 comprises 17 residues. CDR3 DNA sequence: TGTGCCAGCAGCGTAGATGGGTGGGGGCGTGGCACCGGGGAGCTGTTTTTT. Protein: CASSVDGWGRGTGELFF.

This rearrangement joins TRBV4-2 to TRBJ2-1; 14 nucleotides align to TRBD2. The length of the CDR3 is 17 residues. Germline trimming cut 3 bases from V and 3 bases from J; bases unmatched to any gene: 4. Germline assignment: CDR1 LGHNA and CDR2 YNFKEQ. CDR3 in DNA: TGTGCCAGCAGCCAGGATGGACTAGCGGGAGGCTACAATGAGCAGTTCTTC. This codes for CASSQDGLAGGYNEQFF.

This chain connects TRBV30 to TRBJ1-4; tentative D call: TRBD1 (6 bases). V lost 0 bases and J lost 7, with 12 bases in between. The V gene's germline CDR1 is GTSNPN and CDR2 SVGIG (reference sequence). The CDR3 is 14 residues long. CDR3 DNA sequence: TGTGCCTGGAGTGTACAAGGGGGTCCTGAAAAACTGTTTTTT. The encoded protein is CAWSVQGGPEKLFF.

This rearrangement joins TRBV7-6 to TRBJ2-1; TRBD2 agrees at 9 bases. Germline trimming cut 4 bases from V and 8 bases from J; bases unmatched to any gene: 21. The germline gives CDR1 SGHVS, CDR2 FNYEAQ. CDR3 size: 19 residues. The CDR3 region has the DNA TGTGCCAGCAGCTCCCGTCTCGGAGGGGGAGCGGGAGGCCAGCATGAGCAGTTCTTC. Translating gives CASSSRLGGGAGGQHEQFF. Together with reference TRBV7-6 and TRBJ2-1, the CDR3 gives the full variable domain: GAGVSQSPRYKVTKRGQDVALRCDPISGHVSLYWYRQALGQGPEFLTYFNYEAQQDKSGLPNDRFSAERPEGSISTLTIQRTEQRDSAMYRCASSSRLGGGAGGQHEQFFGPGTRLTVL.

V is TRBV12-2 and J is TRBJ2-1; the table's D call TRBD2 went unverified against the DNA. TRBV12-2 is designated a pseudogene. The CDR3 length is 23 residues. CDR3 in amino acids: CASRLLPARASGRYSSSYNEQFF. The CDR3 nucleotides read TGTGCAAGTCGCTTACTTCCGGCCAGGGCTAGCGGGAGGTACTCTAGCTCCTACAATGAGCAGTTCTTC.

This chain joins TRBV15 and TRBJ2-7; D not resolved. Trimming stripped 0 bases from V and 6 bases from J, with 12 bases between. Per germline, CDR1 LNHNV and CDR2 YYDKDF (reference sequence). The CDR3 extends over 14 amino acids. The CDR3 protein is CATSRDLWRTEQYF. In DNA, the CDR3 is TGTGCCACCAGCAGAGATTTGTGGCGGACCGAGCAGTACTTC.